This T cell receptor beta chain was sequenced for a study of T-cell memory formation after mild COVID-19. V lost 4 bases to trimming and J lost 6 bases; unmatched junction nucleotides: 6. This CDR3 is built from 14 residues. CDR1 and CDR2 from the germline V gene are SEHNR and FQNEAQ (reference sequence). TCRdb independently ran MiXCR on the 5' RACE reads; one entry per CDR3 protein. The table has approximately 100,000 distinct CDR3 sequences, approximately 12% seen once; the top ten hold more than 35%. This chain links TRBV7-9 with TRBJ1-2; 9 bases are a match to TRBD1. Source material: PBMCs or a T cell subset sorted from them (not recorded which). This receptor was taken from a man younger than 30 who had mild COVID-19 (a few samples of this study predate the infection). Cell type and time point are not known. The CDR3 loop reads CASSSWTGEDGYTF. The CDR3 DNA reads as TGTGCCAGCAGCTCTTGGACAGGGGAGGATGGCTACACCTTC.